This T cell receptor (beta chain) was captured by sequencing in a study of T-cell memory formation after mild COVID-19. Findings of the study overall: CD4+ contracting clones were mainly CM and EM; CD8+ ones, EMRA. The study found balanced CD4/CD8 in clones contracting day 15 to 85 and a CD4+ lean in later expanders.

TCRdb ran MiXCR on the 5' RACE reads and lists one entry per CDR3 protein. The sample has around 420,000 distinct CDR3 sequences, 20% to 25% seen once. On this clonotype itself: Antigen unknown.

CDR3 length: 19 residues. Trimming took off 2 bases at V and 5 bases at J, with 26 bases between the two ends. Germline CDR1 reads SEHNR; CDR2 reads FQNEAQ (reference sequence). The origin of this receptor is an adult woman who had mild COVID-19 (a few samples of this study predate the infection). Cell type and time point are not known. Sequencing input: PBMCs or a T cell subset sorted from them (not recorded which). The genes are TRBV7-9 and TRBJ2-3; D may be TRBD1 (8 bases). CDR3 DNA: TGTGCCAGCAGCTTAAGGGCCTTCCGAGGACAGGGACTACAAGATACGCAGTATTTT. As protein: CASSLRAFRGQGLQDTQYF.